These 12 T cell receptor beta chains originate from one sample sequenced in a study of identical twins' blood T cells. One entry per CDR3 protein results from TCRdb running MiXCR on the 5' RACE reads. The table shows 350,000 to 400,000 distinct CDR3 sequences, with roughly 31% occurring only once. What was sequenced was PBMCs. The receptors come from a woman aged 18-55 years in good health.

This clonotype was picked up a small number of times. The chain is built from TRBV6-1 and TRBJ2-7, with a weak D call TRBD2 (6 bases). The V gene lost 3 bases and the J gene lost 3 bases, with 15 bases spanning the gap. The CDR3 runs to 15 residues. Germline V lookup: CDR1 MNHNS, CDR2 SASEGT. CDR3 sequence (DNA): TGTGCCAGCAGTGACCAGCAGGGAGGCGGCTACGAGCAGTACTTC. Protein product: CASSDQQGGGYEQYF.

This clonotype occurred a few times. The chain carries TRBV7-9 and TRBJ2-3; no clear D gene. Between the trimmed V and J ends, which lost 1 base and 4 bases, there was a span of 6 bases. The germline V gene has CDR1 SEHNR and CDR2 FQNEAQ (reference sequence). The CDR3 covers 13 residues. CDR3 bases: TGTGCCAGCAGCTTAGGGGATCCAGATACGCAGTATTTT. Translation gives CASSLGDPDTQYF.

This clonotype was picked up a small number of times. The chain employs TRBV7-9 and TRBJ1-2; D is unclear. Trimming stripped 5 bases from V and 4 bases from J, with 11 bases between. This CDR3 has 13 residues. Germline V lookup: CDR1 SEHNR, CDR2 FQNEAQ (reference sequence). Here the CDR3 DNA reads TGTGCCAGCAGCCTTACAGAGACCTATGGCTACACCTTC. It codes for CASSLTETYGYTF.

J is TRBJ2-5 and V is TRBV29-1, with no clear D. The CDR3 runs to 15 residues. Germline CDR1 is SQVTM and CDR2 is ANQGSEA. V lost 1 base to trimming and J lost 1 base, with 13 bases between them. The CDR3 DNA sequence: TGCAGCGTTGAAGGGGGATACAACGGCCAAGAGACCCAGTACTTC. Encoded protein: CSVEGGYNGQETQYF.

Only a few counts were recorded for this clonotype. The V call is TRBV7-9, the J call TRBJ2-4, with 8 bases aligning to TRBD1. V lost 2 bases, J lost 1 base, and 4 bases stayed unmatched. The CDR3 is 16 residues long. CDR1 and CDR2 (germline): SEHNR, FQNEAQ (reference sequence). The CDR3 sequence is CASSLSDRGAKNIQYF. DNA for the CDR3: TGTGCCAGCAGCTTAAGCGACAGGGGTGCCAAAAACATTCAGTACTTC.

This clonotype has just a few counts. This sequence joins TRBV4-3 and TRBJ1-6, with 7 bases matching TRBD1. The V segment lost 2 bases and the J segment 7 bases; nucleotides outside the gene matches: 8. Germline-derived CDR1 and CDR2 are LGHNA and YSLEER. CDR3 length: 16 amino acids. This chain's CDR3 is CASSQQTGAVNSPLHF. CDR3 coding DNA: TGCGCCAGCAGCCAACAAACAGGGGCTGTAAATTCACCCCTCCACTTT.

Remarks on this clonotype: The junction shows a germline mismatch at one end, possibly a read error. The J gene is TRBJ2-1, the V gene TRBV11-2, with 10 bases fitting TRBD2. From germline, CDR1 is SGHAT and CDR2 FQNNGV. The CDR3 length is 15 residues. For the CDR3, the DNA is TGTGCCGGCAGCCCCTCTAGCGGGGGTTGGAATGAGCAGTTCTTC. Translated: CAGSPSSGGWNEQFF.

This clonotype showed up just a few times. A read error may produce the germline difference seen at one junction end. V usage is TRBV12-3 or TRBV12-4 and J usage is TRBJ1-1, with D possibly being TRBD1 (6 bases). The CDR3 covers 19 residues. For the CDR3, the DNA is TGTACCAGCAGTTACCTATCCTTTACAGGGTTGAAGAGGAACACTGAAGCTTTCTTT. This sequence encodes CTSSYLSFTGLKRNTEAFF.

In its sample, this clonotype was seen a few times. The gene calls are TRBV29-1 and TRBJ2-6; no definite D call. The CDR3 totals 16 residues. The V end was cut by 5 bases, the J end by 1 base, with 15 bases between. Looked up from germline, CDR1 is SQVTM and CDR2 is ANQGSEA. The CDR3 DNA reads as TGCAGCGTTCTATGGGTCTCCCCTTCTGGGGCCAACGTCCTGACTTTC. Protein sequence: CSVLWVSPSGANVLTF.

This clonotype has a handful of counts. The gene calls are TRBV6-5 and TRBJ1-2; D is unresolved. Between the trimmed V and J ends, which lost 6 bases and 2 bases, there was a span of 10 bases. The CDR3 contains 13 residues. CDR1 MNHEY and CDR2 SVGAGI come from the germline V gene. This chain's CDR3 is CASRPPANYGYTF. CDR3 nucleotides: TGTGCCAGCAGACCCCCTGCAAACTATGGCTACACCTTC.

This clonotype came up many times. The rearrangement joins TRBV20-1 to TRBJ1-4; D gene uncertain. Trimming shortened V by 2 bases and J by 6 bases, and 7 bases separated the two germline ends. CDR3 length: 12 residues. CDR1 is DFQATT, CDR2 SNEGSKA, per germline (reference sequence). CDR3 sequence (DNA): TGCAGTGCTAGATGGGCTGATGAAAAACTGTTTTTT. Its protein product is CSARWADEKLFF.

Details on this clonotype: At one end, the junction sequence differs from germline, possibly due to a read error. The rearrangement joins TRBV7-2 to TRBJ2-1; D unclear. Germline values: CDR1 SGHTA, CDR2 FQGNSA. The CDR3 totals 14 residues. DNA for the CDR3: TGTGCCAACAGCTTAGAAAGGAGAAACAATGAGCAGTTCTTC. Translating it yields CANSLERRNNEQFF.